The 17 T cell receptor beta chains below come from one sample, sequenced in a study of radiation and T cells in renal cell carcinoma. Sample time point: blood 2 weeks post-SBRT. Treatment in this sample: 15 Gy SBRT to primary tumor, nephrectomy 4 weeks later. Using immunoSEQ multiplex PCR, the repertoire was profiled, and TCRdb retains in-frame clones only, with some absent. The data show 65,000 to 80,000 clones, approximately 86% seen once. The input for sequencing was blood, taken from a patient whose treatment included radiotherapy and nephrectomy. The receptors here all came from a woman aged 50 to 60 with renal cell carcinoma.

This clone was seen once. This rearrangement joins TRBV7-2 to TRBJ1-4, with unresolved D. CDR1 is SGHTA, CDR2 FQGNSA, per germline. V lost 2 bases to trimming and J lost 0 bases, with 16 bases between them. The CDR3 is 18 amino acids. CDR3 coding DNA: TGTGCCAGCAGCTTATTCTGGCAGATGAGTTCAACTAATGAAAAACTGTTTTTT. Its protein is CASSLFWQMSSTNEKLFF.

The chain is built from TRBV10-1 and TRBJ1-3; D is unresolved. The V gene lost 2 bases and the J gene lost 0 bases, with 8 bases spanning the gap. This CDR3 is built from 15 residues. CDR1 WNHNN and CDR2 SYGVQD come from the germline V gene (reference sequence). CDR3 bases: TGCGCCAGCAGTGAGCCGGAGGACTCTGGAAACACCATATATTTT. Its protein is CASSEPEDSGNTIYF.

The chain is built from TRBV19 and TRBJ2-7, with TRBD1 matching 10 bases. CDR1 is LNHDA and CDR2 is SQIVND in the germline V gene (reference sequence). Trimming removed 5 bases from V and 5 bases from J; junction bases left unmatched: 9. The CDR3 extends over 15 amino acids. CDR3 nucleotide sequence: TGTGCCAGTAGTTTAGGGGACAGGGGATTCAACGAGCAGTACTTC. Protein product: CASSLGDRGFNEQYF.

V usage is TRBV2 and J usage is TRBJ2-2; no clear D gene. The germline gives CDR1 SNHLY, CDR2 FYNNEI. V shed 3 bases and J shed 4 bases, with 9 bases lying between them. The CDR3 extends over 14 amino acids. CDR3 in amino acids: CASSDLALTGELFF. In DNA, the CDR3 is TGTGCCAGCAGTGATCTCGCTCTCACCGGGGAGCTGTTTTTT.

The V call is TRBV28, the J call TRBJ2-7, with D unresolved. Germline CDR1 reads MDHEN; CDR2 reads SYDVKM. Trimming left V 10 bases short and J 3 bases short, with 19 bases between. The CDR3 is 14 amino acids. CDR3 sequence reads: CATIKSFRVYEQYF. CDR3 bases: TGTGCCACCATCAAAAGCTTCAGAGTCTACGAGCAGTACTTC.

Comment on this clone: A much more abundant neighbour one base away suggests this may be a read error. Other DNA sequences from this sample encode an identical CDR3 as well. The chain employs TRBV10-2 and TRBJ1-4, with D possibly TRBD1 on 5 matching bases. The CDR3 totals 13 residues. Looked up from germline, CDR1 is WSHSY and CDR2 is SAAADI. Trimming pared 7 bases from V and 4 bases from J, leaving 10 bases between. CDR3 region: CASTGHLNEKLFF. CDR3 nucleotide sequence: TGCGCCAGCACCGGACATCTTAATGAAAAACTGTTTTTT.

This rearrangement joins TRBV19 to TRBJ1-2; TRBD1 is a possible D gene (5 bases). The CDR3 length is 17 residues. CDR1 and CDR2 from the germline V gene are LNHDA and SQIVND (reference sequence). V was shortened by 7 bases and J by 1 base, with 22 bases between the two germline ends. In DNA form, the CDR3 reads TGTGCCAGTACCTCCACCTGGGAACGGGGCGGTAACTATGGCTACACCTTC. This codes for CASTSTWERGGNYGYTF.

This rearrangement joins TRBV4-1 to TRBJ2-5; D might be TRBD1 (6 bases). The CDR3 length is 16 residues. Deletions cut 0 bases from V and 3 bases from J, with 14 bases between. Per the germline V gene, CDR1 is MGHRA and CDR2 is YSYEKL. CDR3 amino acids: CASSQDWPGAKETQYF. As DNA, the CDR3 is TGCGCCAGCAGCCAAGATTGGCCAGGGGCTAAAGAGACCCAGTACTTC.

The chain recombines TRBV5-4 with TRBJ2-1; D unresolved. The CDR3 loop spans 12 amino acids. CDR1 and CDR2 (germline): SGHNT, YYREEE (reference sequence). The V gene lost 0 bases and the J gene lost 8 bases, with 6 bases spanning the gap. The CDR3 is CASSLGFYEQFF. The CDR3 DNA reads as TGTGCCAGCAGCTTGGGGTTCTATGAGCAGTTCTTC.

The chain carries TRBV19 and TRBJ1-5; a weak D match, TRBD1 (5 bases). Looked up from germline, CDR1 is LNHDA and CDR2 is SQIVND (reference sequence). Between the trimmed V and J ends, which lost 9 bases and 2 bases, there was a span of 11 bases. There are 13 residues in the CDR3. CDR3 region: CASRDLGNQPQHF. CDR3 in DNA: TGTGCCAGCAGGGATTTAGGCAATCAGCCCCAGCATTTT.

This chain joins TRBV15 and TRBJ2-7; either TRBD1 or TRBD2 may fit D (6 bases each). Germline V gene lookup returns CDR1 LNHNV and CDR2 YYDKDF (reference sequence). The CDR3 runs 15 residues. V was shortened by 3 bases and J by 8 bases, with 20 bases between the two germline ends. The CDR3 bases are TGTGCCACCAGCAGGGGGGGACAAGGGTTGGACAAGCAGTACTTC. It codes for CATSRGGQGLDKQYF.

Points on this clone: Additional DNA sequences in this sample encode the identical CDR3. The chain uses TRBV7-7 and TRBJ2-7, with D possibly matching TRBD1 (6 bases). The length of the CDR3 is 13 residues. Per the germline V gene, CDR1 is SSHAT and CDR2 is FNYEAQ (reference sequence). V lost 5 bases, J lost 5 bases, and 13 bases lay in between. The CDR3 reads CASSLDRFDEQYF. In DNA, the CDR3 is TGTGCCAGCAGCCTCGACAGGTTTGACGAGCAGTACTTC. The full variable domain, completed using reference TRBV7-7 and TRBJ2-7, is GAGVSQSPRYKVTKRGQDVTLRCDPISSHATLYWYQQALGQGPEFLTYFNYEAQPDKSGLPSDRFSAERPEGSISTLTIQRTEQRDSAMYRCASSLDRFDEQYFGPGTRLTVT.

In DNA form, the CDR3 reads TGTGCCAGCAGCCCCCGGGGCGGTCTTATCTACGAGCAGTACTTC. Its translation: CASSPRGGLIYEQYF. V is TRBV9 and J is TRBJ2-7; D may be TRBD1 or TRBD2 (5 bases each). V lost 4 bases and J lost 3, with 17 bases in between. The CDR3 is made up of 15 amino acids. Looked up from germline, CDR1 is SGDLS and CDR2 is YYNGEE.

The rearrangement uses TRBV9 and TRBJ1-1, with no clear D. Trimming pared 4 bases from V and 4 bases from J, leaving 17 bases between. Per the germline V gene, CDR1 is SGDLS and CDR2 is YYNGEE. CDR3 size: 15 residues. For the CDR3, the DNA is TGTGCCAGCAGCCCCGGCCAGGACGGGATCACTGAAGCTTTCTTT. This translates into CASSPGQDGITEAFF.

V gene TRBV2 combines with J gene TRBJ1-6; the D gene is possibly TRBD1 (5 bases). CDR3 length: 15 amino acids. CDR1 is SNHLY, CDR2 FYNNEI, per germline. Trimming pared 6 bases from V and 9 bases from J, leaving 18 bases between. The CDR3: CASRGEEVGTSPLHF. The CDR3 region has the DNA TGTGCCAGCAGGGGTGAGGAGGTAGGGACTTCACCCCTCCACTTT.

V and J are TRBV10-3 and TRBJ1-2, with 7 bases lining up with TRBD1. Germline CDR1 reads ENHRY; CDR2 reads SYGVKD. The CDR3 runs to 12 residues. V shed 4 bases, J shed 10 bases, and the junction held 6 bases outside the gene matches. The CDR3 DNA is TGTGCCATCAGTGGGACAGGTCAAGACTACACCTTC. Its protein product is CAISGTGQDYTF.

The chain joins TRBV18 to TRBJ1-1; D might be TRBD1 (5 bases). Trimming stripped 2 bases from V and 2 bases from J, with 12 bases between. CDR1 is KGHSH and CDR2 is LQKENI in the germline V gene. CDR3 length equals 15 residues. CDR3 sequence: CASSPEVQVNTEAFF. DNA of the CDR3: TGTGCCAGCTCACCAGAAGTACAGGTTAACACTGAAGCTTTCTTT.